A selection of T cell receptor beta chains follows, all from one sample in a study of shared T cell receptors in the human thymus. The data were produced by immunoSEQ multiplex PCR, yet TCRdb's version contains in-frame clones alone and is incomplete. The table has hundreds of thousands of clones, roughly 90% seen once. These same records also appear under a second study, on human thymus T cells.

The specimen sequenced was thymocytes. The receptors come from a boy in the first two years of life with a congenital heart defect. Both conserved end residues are part of each CDR3. D genes are given only for firm matches. Size is stated for part of the rows, as once, few or many counts, or as a class when the clone is expanded.

d_call | j_call | clone_size | v_call | cdr3_nt | cdr3_aa
TRBD2 | TRBJ2-1 | NA | TRBV15 | TGTGCCACCAGCACCTCGACTAGCGGGAGTACCTATGAGCAGTTCTTC | CATSTSTSGSTYEQFF
NA | TRBJ1-4 | NA | TRBV7-8 | TGTGCCAGCAGCCCCGTCAGGGGTTGGGGAGAAAAACTGTTTTTT | CASSPVRGWGEKLFF
TRBD1 | TRBJ1-2 | once | TRBV10-2 | TGCGCCAGCAGTTTTATGGGACAGAAGAACTATGGCTACACCTTC | CASSFMGQKNYGYTF
NA | TRBJ2-1 | once | TRBV30 | TGTGCCTGGATCCCCCCCGGCTACAATGAGCAGTTCTTC | CAWIPPGYNEQFF
NA | TRBJ1-5 | NA | TRBV4-2 | TGTGCCAGCAGCCAAACGGTTCCGAGCAATCAGCCCCAGCATTTT | CASSQTVPSNQPQHF
NA | TRBJ1-5 | NA | TRBV6-1 | TGTGCCAGCAGTGGGTACAGGTATATGGGGGGATCCAATCAGCCCCAGCATTTT | CASSGYRYMGGSNQPQHF
NA | TRBJ1-5 | NA | TRBV15 | TGTGCCACCAGCAGAGTTGAGGGAGGGAAGAGGCCCCAGCATTTT | CATSRVEGGKRPQHF
TRBD2 | TRBJ2-7 | NA | TRBV9 | TGTGCCAGCAGCGTCCGGCCCCTAACTAGCGGGCGGGCCTACGAGCAGTACTTC | CASSVRPLTSGRAYEQYF
TRBD1 | TRBJ1-1 | NA | TRBV5-4 | TGTGCCAGCAGCGGCGAGACAGGGATCACTGAAGCTTTCTTT | CASSGETGITEAFF
NA | TRBJ1-2 | NA | TRBV5-1 | TGCGCCAGCAGCTTGGGGGGACACGTCTTCCCCGGCTATGGCTACACCTTC | CASSLGGHVFPGYGYTF
NA | TRBJ2-5 | NA | TRBV2 | TGTGCCAGCATAGCGGTCCACGAGACCCAGTACTTC | CASIAVHETQYF
NA | TRBJ1-1 | NA | TRBV7-2 | TGTGCCAGCAGCTTAGCGATAGAGAACACTGAAGCTTTCTTT | CASSLAIENTEAFF
TRBD2 | TRBJ2-7 | once | TRBV7-9 | TGTGCCAGCAGCGTAGGGACTAGCGGGAGTAGGTACGAGCAGTACTTC | CASSVGTSGSRYEQYF
TRBD1 | TRBJ1-4 | NA | TRBV9 | TGTGCCAGCAGCGCCACAGGGGCGGATAATGAAAAACTGTTTTTT | CASSATGADNEKLFF
TRBD2 | TRBJ2-1 | NA | TRBV5-1 | TGCGCCAGCAGCCCCCAGCGGGGCAGCTCCTACAATGAGCAGTTCTTC | CASSPQRGSSYNEQFF
NA | TRBJ2-7 | NA | TRBV4-3 | TGCGCCAGCAGCAACTACCTGGGGAGTGCAGGTTTCTACGAGCAGTACTTC | CASSNYLGSAGFYEQYF
TRBD2 | TRBJ2-7 | NA | TRBV2 | TGTGCCACCCGGGGGGGAACCTACGAGCAGTACTTC | CATRGGTYEQYF
TRBD2 | TRBJ2-3 | NA | TRBV6-5 | TGTGCCAGCAGTTACATAAGCGGGAGGGCAGATACGCAGTATTTT | CASSYISGRADTQYF
NA | TRBJ1-4 | NA | TRBV5-1 | TGCGCCAGCAGCTTGAATCCATCCCCAGGGAGGGAGACAACTAATGAAAAACTGTTTTTT | CASSLNPSPGRETTNEKLFF
NA | TRBJ2-1 | few | TRBV4-3 | TGCGCCAGCAGCCAATCGGCGGGAAGCTCCTACAATGAGCAGTTCTTC | CASSQSAGSSYNEQFF
NA | TRBJ2-7 | NA | TRBV4-2 | TGTGCCAGCAGCCCAAACCCCCTCGAGCCAACGTACGAGCAGTACTTC | CASSPNPLEPTYEQYF
TRBD2 | TRBJ2-5 | NA | TRBV4-3 | TGCGCCAGCAGCCAAGATCGCAGCGGGAGGACCCAAGAGACCCAGTACTTC | CASSQDRSGRTQETQYF
NA | TRBJ2-5 | once | TRBV27 | TGTGCCAGCAGTTCCACGAGAGGGCCACGGGAGACCCAGTACTTC | CASSSTRGPRETQYF
TRBD1 | TRBJ1-1 | NA | TRBV5-1 | TGCGCCAGCAGCCCCCAGCCGGGACAGGGGAACACTGAAGCTTTCTTT | CASSPQPGQGNTEAFF
TRBD1 | TRBJ2-7 | NA | TRBV5-6 | TGTGCCAGCAGTTCACCAACAGGGGGCGGTCCTAACGAGCAGTACTTC | CASSSPTGGGPNEQYF
NA | TRBJ2-7 | NA | TRBV7-6 | TGTGCCAGCAGCTTAGCGGGCAGGGGACGTGTCCTAGAACCCTACGAGCAGTACTTC | CASSLAGRGRVLEPYEQYF
NA | TRBJ1-2 | NA | TRBV10-3 | TGTGCCATCAGTGAGTCGACTGGGGGCTACACCTTC | CAISESTGGYTF
NA | TRBJ1-1 | NA | TRBV28 | TGTGCCAGCAGTTTGGAGGATGTCTTGAACACTGAAGCTTTCTTT | CASSLEDVLNTEAFF
TRBD2 | TRBJ2-3 | NA | TRBV7-3 | TGTGCCAGCAGCTTAGCGACTAGCGGGAGGCTTAGCACAGATACGCAGTATTTT | CASSLATSGRLSTDTQYF
NA | TRBJ2-2 | once | TRBV28 | TGTGCCAGCAATCAGGGTGTGGGCACCGGGGAGCTGTTTTTT | CASNQGVGTGELFF
TRBD1 | TRBJ2-7 | NA | TRBV6-4 | TGTGCCAGCAGTGACTCGGACAGGGCGGGGCCCTACGAGCAGTACTTC | CASSDSDRAGPYEQYF
NA | TRBJ2-2 | NA | TRBV4-3 | TGCGCCAGCAGCCAGAAAAGGGGTGCGAACACCGGGGAGCTGTTTTTT | CASSQKRGANTGELFF
TRBD2 | TRBJ2-3 | once | TRBV4-1 | TGCGCCAGCAGCACTCGAGCGGGACTCACAGATACGCAGTATTTT | CASSTRAGLTDTQYF
TRBD1 | TRBJ1-1 | NA | TRBV2 | TGTGCCAGCAGTGAAGGACAGGGCAACGATGGCACTGAAGCTTTCTTT | CASSEGQGNDGTEAFF
NA | TRBJ1-2 | NA | TRBV5-1 | TGCGCCAGCAGTGAGACAGGTGACTATGGCTACACCTTC | CASSETGDYGYTF
TRBD2 | TRBJ2-4 | NA | TRBV5-3 | TGTGCCAGAAGGGGGACTAGCGGGAGGATTTTAGCCAAAAACATTCAGTACTTC | CARRGTSGRILAKNIQYF
NA | TRBJ2-3 | NA | TRBV7-2 | TGTGCCAGCAGCTTAATAAGTACCCACCCCGCGGATACGCAGTATTTT | CASSLISTHPADTQYF
NA | TRBJ2-2 | NA | TRBV30 | TGTGCCTGGAGTGTACGGACTAACGGGAGCCCCGGGGAGCTGTTTTTT | CAWSVRTNGSPGELFF
NA | TRBJ1-4 | NA | TRBV14 | TGTGCCAGCAGCCAAGCCCGGGAAACTAATGAAAAACTGTTTTTT | CASSQARETNEKLFF
TRBD1 | TRBJ2-7 | NA | TRBV2 | TGTGCCAGCAGTGAAAAAAAGGTTTCGGGACAGGGATCCTACGAGCAGTACTTC | CASSEKKVSGQGSYEQYF
TRBD2 | TRBJ2-4 | NA | TRBV7-8 | TGTGCCAGCAGCTTAGGGGAGGGCCTCATTCAGTACTTC | CASSLGEGLIQYF
TRBD2 | TRBJ2-1 | NA | TRBV5-1 | TGCGCCAGCAGCTTGGGCCAGCGGGAGGGGTACGGCTATGAGCAGTTCTTC | CASSLGQREGYGYEQFF
TRBD2 | TRBJ2-7 | NA | TRBV6-5 | TGTGCCAGCGGGAGGGGAGGCCGGAGCTCCTACGAGCAGTACTTC | CASGRGGRSSYEQYF
TRBD1 | TRBJ2-2 | few | TRBV10-2 | TGCGCCAGCAGTGAAATGGACAGGGGAATTGGGGAGCTGTTTTTT | CASSEMDRGIGELFF